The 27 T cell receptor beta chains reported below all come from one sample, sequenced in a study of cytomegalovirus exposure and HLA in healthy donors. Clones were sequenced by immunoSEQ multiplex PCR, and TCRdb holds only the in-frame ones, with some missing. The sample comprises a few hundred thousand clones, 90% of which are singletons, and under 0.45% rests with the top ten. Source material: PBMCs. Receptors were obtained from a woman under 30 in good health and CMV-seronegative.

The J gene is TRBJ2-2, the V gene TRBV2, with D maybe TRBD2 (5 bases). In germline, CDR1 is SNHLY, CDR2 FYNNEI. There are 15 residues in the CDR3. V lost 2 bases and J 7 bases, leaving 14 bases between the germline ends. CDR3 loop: CASSELPGVHGELFF. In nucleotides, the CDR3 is TGTGCCAGCAGTGAACTGCCCGGGGTGCACGGGGAGCTGTTTTTT.

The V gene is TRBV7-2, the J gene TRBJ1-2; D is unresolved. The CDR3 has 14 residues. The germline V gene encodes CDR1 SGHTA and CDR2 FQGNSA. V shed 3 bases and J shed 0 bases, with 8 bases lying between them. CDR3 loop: CASSLDGANYGYTF. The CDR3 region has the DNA TGTGCCAGCAGCTTGGACGGGGCTAACTATGGCTACACCTTC.

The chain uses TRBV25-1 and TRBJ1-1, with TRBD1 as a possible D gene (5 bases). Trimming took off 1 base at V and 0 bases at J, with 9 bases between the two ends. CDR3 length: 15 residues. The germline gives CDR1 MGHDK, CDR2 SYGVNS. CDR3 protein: CASSESGAMNTEAFF. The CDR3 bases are TGTGCCAGCAGTGAATCTGGGGCCATGAACACTGAAGCTTTCTTT. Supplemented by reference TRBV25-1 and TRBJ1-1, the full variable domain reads EADIYQTPRYLVIGTGKKITLECSQTMGHDKMYWYQQDPGMELHLIHYSYGVNSTEKGDLSSESTVSRIRTEHFPLTLESARPSHTSQYLCASSESGAMNTEAFFGQGTRLTVV.

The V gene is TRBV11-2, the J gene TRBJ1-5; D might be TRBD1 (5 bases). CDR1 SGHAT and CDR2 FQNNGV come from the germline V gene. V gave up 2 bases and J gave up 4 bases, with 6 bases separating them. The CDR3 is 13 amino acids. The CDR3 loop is CASSLSGNQPQHF. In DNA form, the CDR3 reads TGTGCCAGCAGCTTATCAGGGAATCAGCCCCAGCATTTT.

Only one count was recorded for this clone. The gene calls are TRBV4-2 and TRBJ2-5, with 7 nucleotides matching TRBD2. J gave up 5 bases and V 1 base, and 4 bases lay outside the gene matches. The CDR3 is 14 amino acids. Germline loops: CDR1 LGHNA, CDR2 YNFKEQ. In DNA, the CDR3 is TGTGCCAGCAGCCAAGGGACTAGGAGGGAGACCCAGTACTTC. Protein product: CASSQGTRRETQYF.

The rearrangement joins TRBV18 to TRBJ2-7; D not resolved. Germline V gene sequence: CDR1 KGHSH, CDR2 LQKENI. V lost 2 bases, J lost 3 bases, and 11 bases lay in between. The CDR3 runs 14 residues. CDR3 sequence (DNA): TGTGCCAGCTCACCAAGCCAGGCTGGCTACGAGCAGTACGTC. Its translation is CASSPSQAGYEQYV.

The chain's CDR3 is CASKSQSNTEAFF. As DNA, the CDR3 is TGTGCCAGCAAAAGTCAGTCGAACACTGAAGCTTTCTTT. This sequence joins TRBV28 and TRBJ1-1, with unresolved D. CDR1 and CDR2 from the germline V gene are MDHEN and SYDVKM. This CDR3 comprises 13 residues. Trimming left V 7 bases short and J 1 base short, with 10 bases between. Filled out from reference TRBV28 and TRBJ1-1, the complete variable domain reads DVKVTQSSRYLVKRTGEKVFLECVQDMDHENMFWYRQDPGLGLRLIYFSYDVKMKEKGDIPEGYSVSREKKERFSLILESASTNQTSMYLCASKSQSNTEAFFGQGTRLTVV.

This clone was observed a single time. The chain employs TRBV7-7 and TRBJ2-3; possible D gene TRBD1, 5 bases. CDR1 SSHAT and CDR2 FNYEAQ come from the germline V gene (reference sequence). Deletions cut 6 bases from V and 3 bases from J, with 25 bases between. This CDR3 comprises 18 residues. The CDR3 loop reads CASSPSRRPPKGTDTQYF. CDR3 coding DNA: TGTGCCAGCAGTCCTTCCAGGCGCCCTCCTAAGGGGACAGATACGCAGTATTTT.

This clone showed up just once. This CDR3 is CASSLDSQAQPLHF. The CDR3 bases are TGTGCCAGCAGCTTAGATTCTCAGGCCCAGCCCCTCCACTTT. The chain carries TRBV7-2 and TRBJ1-6; D gene ambiguous. V dropped 1 base and J dropped 13 bases, with 14 bases sitting between them. The CDR3 runs 14 residues. Germline assignment: CDR1 SGHTA and CDR2 FQGNSA.

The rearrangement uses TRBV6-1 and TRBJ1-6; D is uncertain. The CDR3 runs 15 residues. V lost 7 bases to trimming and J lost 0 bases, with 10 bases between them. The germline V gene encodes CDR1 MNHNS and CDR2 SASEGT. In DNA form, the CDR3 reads TGTGCCAGCACCGAGCACCGCTCCTATAATTCACCCCTCCACTTT. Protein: CASTEHRSYNSPLHF.

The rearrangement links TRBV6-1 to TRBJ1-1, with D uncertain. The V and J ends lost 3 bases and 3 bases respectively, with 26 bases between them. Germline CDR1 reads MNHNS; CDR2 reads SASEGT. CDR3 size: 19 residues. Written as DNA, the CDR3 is TGTGCCAGCAGTGAGATAGTTTCGGGATCCTGGGGAAGAGACACTGAAGCTTTCTTT. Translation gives CASSEIVSGSWGRDTEAFF.

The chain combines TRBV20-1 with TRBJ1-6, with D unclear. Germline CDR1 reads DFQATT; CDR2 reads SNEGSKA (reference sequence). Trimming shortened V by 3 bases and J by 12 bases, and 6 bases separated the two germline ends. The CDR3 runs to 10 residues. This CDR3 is CSASTLPLHF. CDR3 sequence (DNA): TGCAGTGCTAGCACATTACCCCTCCACTTT.

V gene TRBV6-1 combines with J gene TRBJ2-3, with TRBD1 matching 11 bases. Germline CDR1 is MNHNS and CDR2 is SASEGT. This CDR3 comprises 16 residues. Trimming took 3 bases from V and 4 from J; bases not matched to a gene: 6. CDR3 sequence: CASSEGSGQGADTQYF. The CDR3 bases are TGTGCCAGCAGTGAGGGCTCGGGACAGGGGGCAGATACGCAGTATTTT.

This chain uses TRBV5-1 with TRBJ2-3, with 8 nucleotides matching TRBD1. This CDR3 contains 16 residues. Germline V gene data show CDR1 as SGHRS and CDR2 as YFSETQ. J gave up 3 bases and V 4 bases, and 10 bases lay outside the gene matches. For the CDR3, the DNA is TGCGCCAGCAGCGCCACCGGGACAGGAGTAACAGATACGCAGTATTTT. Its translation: CASSATGTGVTDTQYF.

CDR3 region: CASSPRRGATYEQYF. The DNA of the CDR3 is TGCGCCAGCAGCCCCAGACGCGGGGCAACCTACGAGCAGTACTTC. The chain uses TRBV4-1 and TRBJ2-7; tentatively, D is TRBD2 (6 bases). Between the trimmed V and J ends, which lost 4 bases and 2 bases, there was a span of 15 bases. The CDR3 contains 15 residues. Germline V CDR1 and CDR2: MGHRA, YSYEKL.

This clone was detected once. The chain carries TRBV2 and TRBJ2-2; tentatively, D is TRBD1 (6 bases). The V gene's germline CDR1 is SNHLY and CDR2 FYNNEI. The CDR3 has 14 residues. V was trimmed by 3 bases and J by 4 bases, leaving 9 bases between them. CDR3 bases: TGTGCCAGCAGTGACCAGGGGCTCACCGGGGAGCTGTTTTTT. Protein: CASSDQGLTGELFF.

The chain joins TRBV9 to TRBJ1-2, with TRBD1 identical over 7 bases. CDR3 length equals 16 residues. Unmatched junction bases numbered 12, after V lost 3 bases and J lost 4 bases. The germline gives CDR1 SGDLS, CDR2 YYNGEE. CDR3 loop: CASSDRRDGTAYGYTF. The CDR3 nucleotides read TGTGCCAGCAGCGACCGAAGAGACGGGACAGCCTATGGCTACACCTTC.

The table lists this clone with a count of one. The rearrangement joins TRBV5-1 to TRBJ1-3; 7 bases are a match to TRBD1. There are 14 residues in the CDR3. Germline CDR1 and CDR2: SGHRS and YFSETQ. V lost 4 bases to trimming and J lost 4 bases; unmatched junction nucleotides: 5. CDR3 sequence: CASSRQGGGNTIYF. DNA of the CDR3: TGCGCCAGCAGCCGACAGGGCGGGGGAAACACCATATATTTT.

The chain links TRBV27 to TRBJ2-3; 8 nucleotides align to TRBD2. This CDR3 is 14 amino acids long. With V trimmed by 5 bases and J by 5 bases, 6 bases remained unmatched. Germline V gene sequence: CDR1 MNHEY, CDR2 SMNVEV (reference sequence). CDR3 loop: CASSTSGPGDTQYF. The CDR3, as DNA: TGTGCCAGCAGTACTAGCGGCCCTGGAGATACGCAGTATTTT.

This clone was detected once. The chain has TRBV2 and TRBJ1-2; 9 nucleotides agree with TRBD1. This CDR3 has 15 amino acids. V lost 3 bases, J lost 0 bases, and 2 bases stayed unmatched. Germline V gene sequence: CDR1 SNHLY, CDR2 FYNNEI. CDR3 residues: CASSEGQGTNYGYTF. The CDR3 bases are TGTGCCAGCAGTGAGGGACAGGGTACTAACTATGGCTACACCTTC.

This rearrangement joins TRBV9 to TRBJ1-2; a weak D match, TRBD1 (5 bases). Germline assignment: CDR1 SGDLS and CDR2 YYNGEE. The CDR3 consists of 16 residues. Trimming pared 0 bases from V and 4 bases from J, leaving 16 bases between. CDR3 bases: TGTGCCAGCAGCGTAGCTACCGGGGGGGGAAGCTATGGCTACACCTTC. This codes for CASSVATGGGSYGYTF.

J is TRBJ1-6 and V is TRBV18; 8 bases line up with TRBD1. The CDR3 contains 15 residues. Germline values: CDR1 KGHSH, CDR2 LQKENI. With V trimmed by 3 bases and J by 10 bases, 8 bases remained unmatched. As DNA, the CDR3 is TGTGCCAGCTCACCTGCCGGGACAGGAGACTCACCCCTCCACTTT. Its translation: CASSPAGTGDSPLHF. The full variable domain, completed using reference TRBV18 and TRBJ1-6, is NAGVMQNPRHLVRRRGQEARLRCSPMKGHSHVYWYRQLPEEGLKFMVYLQKENIIDESGMPKERFSAEFPKEGPSILRIQQVVRGDSAAYFCASSPAGTGDSPLHFGNGTRLTVT.

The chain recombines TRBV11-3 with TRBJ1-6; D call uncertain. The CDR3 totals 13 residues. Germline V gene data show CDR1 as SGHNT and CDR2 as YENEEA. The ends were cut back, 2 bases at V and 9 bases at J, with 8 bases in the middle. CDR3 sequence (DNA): TGTGCCAGCAGCTTAAGATCGGGTTCACCCCTCCACTTT. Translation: CASSLRSGSPLHF.

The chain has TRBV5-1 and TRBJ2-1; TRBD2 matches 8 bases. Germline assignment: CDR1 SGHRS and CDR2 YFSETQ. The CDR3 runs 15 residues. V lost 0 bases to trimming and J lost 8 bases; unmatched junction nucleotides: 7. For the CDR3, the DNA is TGCGCCAGCAGCTTGGTTCGGGGGGGCACGGATGAGCAGTTCTTC. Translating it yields CASSLVRGGTDEQFF. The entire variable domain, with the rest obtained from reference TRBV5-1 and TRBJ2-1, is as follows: KAGVTQTPRYLIKTRGQQVTLSCSPISGHRSVSWYQQTPGQGLQFLFEYFSETQRNKGNFPGRFSGRQFSNSRSEMNVSTLELGDSALYLCASSLVRGGTDEQFFGPGTRLTVL.

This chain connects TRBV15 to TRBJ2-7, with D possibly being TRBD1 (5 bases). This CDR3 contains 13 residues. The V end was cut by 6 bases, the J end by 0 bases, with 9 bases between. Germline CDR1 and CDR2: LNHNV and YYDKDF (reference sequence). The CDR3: CATSHRSSYEQYF. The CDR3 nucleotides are TGTGCCACCAGTCACAGGAGCTCCTACGAGCAGTACTTC.

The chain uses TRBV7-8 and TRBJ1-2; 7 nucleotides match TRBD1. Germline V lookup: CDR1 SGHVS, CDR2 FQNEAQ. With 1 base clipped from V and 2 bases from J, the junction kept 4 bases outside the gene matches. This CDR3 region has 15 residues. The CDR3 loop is CASSLVLGQNYGYTF. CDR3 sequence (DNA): TGTGCCAGCAGCTTAGTTTTGGGACAGAACTATGGCTACACCTTC.

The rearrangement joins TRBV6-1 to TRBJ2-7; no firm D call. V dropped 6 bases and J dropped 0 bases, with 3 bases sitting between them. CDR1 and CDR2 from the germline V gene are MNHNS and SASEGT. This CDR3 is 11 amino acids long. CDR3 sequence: CASRYSYEQYF. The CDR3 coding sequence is TGTGCCAGCAGATACTCCTACGAGCAGTACTTC.